This T cell receptor (beta chain) was captured in a study of cytomegalovirus exposure and HLA in healthy donors (dated 2017 in TCRdb). Background on the whole study: According to a later analysis, the roughly 120 validation repertoires were produced on the same platform as the 666 repertoires of the first cohort. High-throughput TCR immunosequencing, statistical association of individual TCRs with disease status, and machine learning were combined to predict cytomegalovirus infection status. Along with the roughly 700-subject first cohort, a separate validation cohort of over 90 different subjects was used. The aim of the study was to test whether cataloging public T cell receptors could identify signatures of past pathogen exposure. The paper as a whole reports these results and caveats: Across donors, most TCR sequences were observed very rarely, whereas some public TCRs were present in many individuals. The study listed 164 TCR beta chains as associated with cytomegalovirus. A later analysis lacked HLA typing for the validation cohort, so it scored co-occurrence in that cohort across all 120 repertoires. In vitro tests confirmed that three of the cytomegalovirus-associated TCR beta chains recognize cytomegalovirus antigens. Cytomegalovirus status was reported to be diagnosed by the classifier with high specificity and sensitivity in both the original and validation cohorts. The authors suggested that the approach could potentially be extended to other disease states and immunological phenotypes. Subsequent analysis determined that TCRs grouped into clusters in the first cohort also showed a tendency toward co-occurrence across the roughly 110 validation repertoires, and approximately 94% of cluster scores exceeded 0.

Separate from the roughly 700-subject first cohort, the validation cohort of roughly 120 subjects was the group to which the donors belonged. On this clone itself: The antigen it binds to is not known. It has no much larger one-base neighbor in the sample; base qualities were not kept.

V is reduced by 0 bases and J by 5 bases, leaving a spacing of 14 bases between them. Looking up the germline V gene yields CDR1 SGDLS and CDR2 YYNGEE. The CDR3 numbers 15 residues from cysteine through phenylalanine. Only CDR3 DNA remains: 45 bases, in frame from the first base. Libraries were built with the immunoSEQ multiplex PCR assay. The source study handled its data this way. A statistical classification framework was developed to diagnose cytomegalovirus status using the catalog of TCR beta chain sequences. The immuneACCESS repertoire file appears here via TCRdb, limited to in-frame rearrangements. These files lack a portion of the clones; in checked studies, under half of the deficit traces to unresolved V genes, and the cause of the others is not known. V and J calls and clone size are those listed in that table; D and trimming were worked out from the DNA. The sample records over 200,000 clones, roughly 91% of which are singletons. Around 3.3% of the sample is held by the ten biggest clonotypes.

Sequenced input: PBMCs. The chain employs TRBV9 and TRBJ1-1, with the identity of the D gene unclear. This clonotype was obtained from a woman aged 25-40 years in good health and CMV-seronegative. Here the CDR3 is given as CASSVGRQMGTEAFF. Read as DNA, the sequence is TGTGCCAGCAGCGTAGGAAGACAAATGGGAACTGAAGCTTTCTTT.